Below are 4 T cell receptor beta chains sequenced from a single sample in a study of shared T cell receptors in the human thymus. Assay: immunoSEQ multiplex PCR; the TCRdb copy retains only in-frame clones and omits some. The sample shows about 610,000 clones, 70% to 90% of them seen only once. Another study also made use of these data, one on human thymus T cells.

The specimen was thymocytes. These receptors all stem from a boy under two years old with a congenital heart defect.

This clone came up once. This chain links TRBV6-4 with TRBJ2-2, with 7 bases matching TRBD2. The CDR3 is 16 amino acids. Per germline, CDR1 MRHNA and CDR2 SNTAGT. The ends lost 4 bases at V and 2 bases at J; junction bases unmatched: 7. CDR3 coding DNA: TGTGCCAGCAGTGTCTCGACTAGCAGAAACACCGGGGAGCTGTTTTTT. Protein sequence: CASSVSTSRNTGELFF.

The DNA of the CDR3 is TGCGCCAGCAGCCAAGATCTGGCTAGCGGGGGGGGCGGGGAGCTGTTTTTT. The encoded protein is CASSQDLASGGGGELFF. The chain combines TRBV4-1 with TRBJ2-2; 12 bases map to TRBD2. Germline-derived CDR1 and CDR2 are MGHRA and YSYEKL. The CDR3 is 17 amino acids. The J segment lost 7 bases and the V segment lost 0 bases, leaving 6 bases of the junction unmatched.

The V and J genes are TRBV4-2 and TRBJ2-1, with TRBD2 matching over 8 bases. V trimming: 3 bases; J trimming: 4 bases; junction bases outside the gene matches: 14. CDR3 length: 18 amino acids. CDR1 and CDR2 (germline): LGHNA, YNFKEQ. This CDR3 reads CASSQPFSGLALYNEQFF. The CDR3 coding sequence is TGTGCCAGCAGCCAGCCCTTTTCAGGACTAGCCCTATACAATGAGCAGTTCTTC.

V and J are TRBV6-5 and TRBJ2-3; D may be TRBD2 (5 bases). Per the germline V gene, CDR1 is MNHEY and CDR2 is SVGAGI. The CDR3 consists of 15 residues. V was trimmed by 6 bases and J by 4 bases, leaving 17 bases between them. In DNA, the CDR3 is TGTGCCAGCAGCCCCGGGGATAGCCTGGCAGATACGCAGTATTTT. This encodes CASSPGDSLADTQYF.